This entry describes one TCR beta chain. The data are from a study of control samples from healthy donors and cancer patients. V was clipped by 2 bases and J by 6 bases; unmatched bases: 11. The germline CDR1 and CDR2 sequences are MNHEY and SVGAGI. The CDR3 length is 16 residues. TCRdb's copy holds only in-frame clones and misses some; the assay was immunoSEQ multiplex PCR. The sample shows 130,000 or so clones, 85% to 95% of them seen only once. V is TRBV6-5 and J is TRBJ1-1; 8 bases match TRBD1. The specimen was PBMCs. The sequence was obtained from a man in his fifties or sixties with colorectal cancer. Here the CDR3 reads CASSYRAGGNVPEAFF. In DNA form, the CDR3 reads TGTGCCAGCAGTTACAGGGCAGGGGGCAACGTCCCTGAAGCTTTCTTT.